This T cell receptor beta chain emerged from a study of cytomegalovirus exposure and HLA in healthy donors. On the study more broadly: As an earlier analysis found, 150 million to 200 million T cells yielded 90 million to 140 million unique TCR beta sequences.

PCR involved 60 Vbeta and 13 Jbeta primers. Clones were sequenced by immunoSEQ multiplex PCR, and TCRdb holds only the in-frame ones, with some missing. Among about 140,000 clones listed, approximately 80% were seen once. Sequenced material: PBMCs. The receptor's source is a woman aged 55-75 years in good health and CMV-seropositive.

The CDR3 is CASSQEPGQGSTDTQYF. For the CDR3, the DNA is TGTGCCAGCAGCCAAGAACCGGGACAGGGGAGCACAGATACGCAGTATTTT. The chain joins TRBV4-2 to TRBJ2-3; 10 bases agree with TRBD1. The germline V gene has CDR1 LGHNA and CDR2 YNFKEQ. The ends lost 0 bases at V and 0 bases at J; junction bases unmatched: 3. The CDR3 is made up of 17 amino acids.